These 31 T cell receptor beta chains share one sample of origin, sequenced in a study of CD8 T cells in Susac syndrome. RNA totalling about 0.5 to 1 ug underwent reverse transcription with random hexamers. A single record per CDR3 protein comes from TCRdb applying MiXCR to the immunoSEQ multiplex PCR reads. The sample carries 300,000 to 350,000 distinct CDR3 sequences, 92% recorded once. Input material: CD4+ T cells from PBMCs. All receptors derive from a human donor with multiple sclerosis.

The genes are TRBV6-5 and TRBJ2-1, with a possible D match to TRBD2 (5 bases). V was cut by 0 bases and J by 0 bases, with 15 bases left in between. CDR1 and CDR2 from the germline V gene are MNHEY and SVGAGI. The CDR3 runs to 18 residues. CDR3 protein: CASSYSTLTGSSYNEQFF. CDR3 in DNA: TGTGCCAGCAGTTACTCGACGCTGACGGGGAGCTCCTACAATGAGCAGTTCTTC.

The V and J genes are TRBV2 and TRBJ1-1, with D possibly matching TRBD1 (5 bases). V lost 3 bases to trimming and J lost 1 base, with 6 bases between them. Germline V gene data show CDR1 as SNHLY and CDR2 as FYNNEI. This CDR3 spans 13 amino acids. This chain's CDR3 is CASSDRANTEAFF. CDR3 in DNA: TGTGCCAGCAGTGACAGGGCGAACACTGAAGCTTTCTTT.

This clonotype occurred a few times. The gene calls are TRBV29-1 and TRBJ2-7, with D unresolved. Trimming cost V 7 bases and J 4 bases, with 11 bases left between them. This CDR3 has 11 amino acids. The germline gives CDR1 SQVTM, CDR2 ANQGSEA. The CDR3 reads CSASVTYEQYF. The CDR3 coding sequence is TGCAGCGCCTCAGTTACTTACGAGCAGTACTTC.

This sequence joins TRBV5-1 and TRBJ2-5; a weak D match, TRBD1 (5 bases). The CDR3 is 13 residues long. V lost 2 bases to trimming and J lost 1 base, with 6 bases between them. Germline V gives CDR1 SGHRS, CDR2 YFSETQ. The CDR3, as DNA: TGCGCCAGCAGCTTCCAGGGCCAAGAGACCCAGTACTTC. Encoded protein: CASSFQGQETQYF.

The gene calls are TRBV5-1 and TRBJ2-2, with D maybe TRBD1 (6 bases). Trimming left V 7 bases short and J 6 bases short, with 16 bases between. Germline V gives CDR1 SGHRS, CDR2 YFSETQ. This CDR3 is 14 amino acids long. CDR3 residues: CASGARGLPGELFF. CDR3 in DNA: TGCGCCAGCGGCGCCAGGGGTCTCCCCGGGGAGCTGTTTTTT.

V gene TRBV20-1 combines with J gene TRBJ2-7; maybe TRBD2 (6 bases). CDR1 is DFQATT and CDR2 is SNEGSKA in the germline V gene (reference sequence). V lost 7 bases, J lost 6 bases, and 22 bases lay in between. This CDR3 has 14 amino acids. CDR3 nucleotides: TGCAGTGTTATCTACTCCGTGGGGACTGGCGAGCAGTACTTC. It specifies CSVIYSVGTGEQYF.

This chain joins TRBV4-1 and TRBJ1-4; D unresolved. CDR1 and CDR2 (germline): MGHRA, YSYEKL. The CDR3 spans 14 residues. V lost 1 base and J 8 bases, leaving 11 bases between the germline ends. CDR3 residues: CASSQGNTGEKLFF. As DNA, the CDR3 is TGCGCCAGCAGCCAAGGGAACACGGGGGAAAAACTGTTTTTT.

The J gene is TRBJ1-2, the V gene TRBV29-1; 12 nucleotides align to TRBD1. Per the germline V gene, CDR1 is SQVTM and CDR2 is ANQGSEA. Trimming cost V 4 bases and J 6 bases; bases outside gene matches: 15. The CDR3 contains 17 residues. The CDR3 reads CSVAGGDRGPGGNGYTF. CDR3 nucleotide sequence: TGCAGCGTTGCGGGAGGGGACAGGGGGCCCGGGGGTAATGGCTACACCTTC.

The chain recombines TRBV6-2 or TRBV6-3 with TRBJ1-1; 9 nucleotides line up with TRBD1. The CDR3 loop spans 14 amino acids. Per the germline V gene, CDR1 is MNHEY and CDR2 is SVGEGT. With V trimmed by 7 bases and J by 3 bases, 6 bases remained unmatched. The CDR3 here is CASNNRGPDTEAFF. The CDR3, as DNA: TGTGCCAGCAATAACAGGGGGCCAGACACTGAAGCTTTCTTT.

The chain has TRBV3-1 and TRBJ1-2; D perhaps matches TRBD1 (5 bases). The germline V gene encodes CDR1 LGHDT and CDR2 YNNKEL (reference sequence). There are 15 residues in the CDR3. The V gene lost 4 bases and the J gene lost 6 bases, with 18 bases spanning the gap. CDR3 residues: CASSRLDPGIDGYTF. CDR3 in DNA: TGTGCCAGCAGCCGCCTCGACCCAGGGATCGATGGCTACACCTTC.

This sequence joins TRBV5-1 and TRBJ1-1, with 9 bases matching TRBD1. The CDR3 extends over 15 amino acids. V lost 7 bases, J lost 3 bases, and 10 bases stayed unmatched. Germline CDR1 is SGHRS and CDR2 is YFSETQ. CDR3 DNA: TGCGCCAGCCTGAGAGGGGACAGGGTGGACACTGAAGCTTTCTTT. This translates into CASLRGDRVDTEAFF.

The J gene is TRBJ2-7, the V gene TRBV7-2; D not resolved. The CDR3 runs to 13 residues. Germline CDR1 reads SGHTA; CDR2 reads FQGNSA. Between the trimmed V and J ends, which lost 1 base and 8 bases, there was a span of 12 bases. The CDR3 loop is CASSLESRVKQYF. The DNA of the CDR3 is TGTGCCAGCAGCTTAGAATCAAGGGTGAAGCAGTACTTC. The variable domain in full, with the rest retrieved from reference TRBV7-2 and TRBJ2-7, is GAGVSQSPSNKVTEKGKDVELRCDPISGHTALYWYRQSLGQGLEFLIYFQGNSAPDKSGLPSDRFSAERTGGSVSTLTIQRTQQEDSAVYLCASSLESRVKQYFGPGTRLTVT.

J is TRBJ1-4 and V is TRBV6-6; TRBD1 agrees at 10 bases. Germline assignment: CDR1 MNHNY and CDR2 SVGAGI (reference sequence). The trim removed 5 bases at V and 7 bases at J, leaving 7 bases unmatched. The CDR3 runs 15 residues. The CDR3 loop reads CASSNGQGGGEKLFF. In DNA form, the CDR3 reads TGTGCCAGCAGTAACGGACAGGGGGGAGGTGAAAAACTGTTTTTT.

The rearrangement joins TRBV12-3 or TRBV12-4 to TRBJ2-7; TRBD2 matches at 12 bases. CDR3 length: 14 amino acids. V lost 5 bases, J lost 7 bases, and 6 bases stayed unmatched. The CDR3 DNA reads TGTGCCAGCAGTAAACCGGGGACTAGCGGGGAGCAGTACTTC. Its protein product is CASSKPGTSGEQYF.

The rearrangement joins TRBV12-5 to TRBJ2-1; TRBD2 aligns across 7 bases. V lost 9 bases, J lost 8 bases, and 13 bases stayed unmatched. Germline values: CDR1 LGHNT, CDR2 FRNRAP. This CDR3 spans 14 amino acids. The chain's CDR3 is CASKRDHRGDEQFF. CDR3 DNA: TGTGCTAGCAAGCGGGATCACCGGGGGGATGAGCAGTTCTTC.

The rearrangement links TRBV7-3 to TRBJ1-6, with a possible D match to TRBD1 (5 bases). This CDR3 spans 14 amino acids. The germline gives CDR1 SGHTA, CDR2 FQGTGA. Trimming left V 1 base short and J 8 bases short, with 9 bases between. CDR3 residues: CASSLSPQDSPLHF. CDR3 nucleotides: TGTGCCAGCAGCTTAAGCCCACAGGATTCACCCCTCCACTTT. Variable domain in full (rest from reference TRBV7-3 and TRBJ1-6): GAGVSQTPSNKVTEKGKYVELRCDPISGHTALYWYRQSLGQGPEFLIYFQGTGAADDSGLPNDRFFAVRPEGSVSTLKIQRTERGDSAVYLCASSLSPQDSPLHFGNGTRLTVT.

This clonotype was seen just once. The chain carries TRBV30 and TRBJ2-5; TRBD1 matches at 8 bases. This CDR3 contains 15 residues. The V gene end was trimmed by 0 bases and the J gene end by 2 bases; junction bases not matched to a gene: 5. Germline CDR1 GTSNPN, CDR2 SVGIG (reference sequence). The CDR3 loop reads CAWSVGQGPQETQYF. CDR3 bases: TGTGCCTGGAGTGTAGGACAGGGCCCTCAAGAGACCCAGTACTTC.

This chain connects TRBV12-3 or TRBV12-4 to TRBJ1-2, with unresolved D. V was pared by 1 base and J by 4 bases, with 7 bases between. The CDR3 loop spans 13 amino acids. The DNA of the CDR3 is TGTGCCAGCAGTTTAGGGCCGCCCTATGGCTACACCTTC. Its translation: CASSLGPPYGYTF.

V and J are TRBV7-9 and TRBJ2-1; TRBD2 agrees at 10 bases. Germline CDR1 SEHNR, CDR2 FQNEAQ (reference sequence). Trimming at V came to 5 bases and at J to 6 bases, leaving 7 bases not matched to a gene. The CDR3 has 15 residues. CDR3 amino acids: CASSKDLAGANEQFF. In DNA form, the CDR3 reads TGTGCCAGCAGCAAAGACCTAGCGGGAGCCAATGAGCAGTTCTTC. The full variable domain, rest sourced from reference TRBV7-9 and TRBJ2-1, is DTGVSQNPRHKITKRGQNVTFRCDPISEHNRLYWYRQTLGQGPEFLTYFQNEAQLEKSRLLSDRFSAERPKGSFSTLEIQRTEQGDSAMYLCASSKDLAGANEQFFGPGTRLTVL.

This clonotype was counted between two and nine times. The DNA of the CDR3 is TGTGCCTGGAGTGTACGAAGGACAGGCTCCTACGAGCAGTACTTC. Translated: CAWSVRRTGSYEQYF. V usage is TRBV30 and J usage is TRBJ2-7, with 7 bases that match TRBD1. This CDR3 has 15 residues. The junction had 5 bases not matched to a gene; V was cut back by 0 bases and J by 0 bases. Germline CDR1 reads GTSNPN; CDR2 reads SVGIG (reference sequence).

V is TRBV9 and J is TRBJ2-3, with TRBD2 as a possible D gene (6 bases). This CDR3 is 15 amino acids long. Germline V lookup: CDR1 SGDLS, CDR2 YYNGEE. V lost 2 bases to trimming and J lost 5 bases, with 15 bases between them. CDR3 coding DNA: TGTGCCAGCAGCGTTTTAAGCGGGTATGGAGATACGCAGTATTTT. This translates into CASSVLSGYGDTQYF.

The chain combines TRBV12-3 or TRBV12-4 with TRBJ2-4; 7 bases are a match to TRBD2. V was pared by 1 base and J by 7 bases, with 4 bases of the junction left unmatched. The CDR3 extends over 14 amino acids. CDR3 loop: CASSLGTGGNIQYF. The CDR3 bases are TGTGCCAGCAGTTTAGGGACCGGGGGGAACATTCAGTACTTC.

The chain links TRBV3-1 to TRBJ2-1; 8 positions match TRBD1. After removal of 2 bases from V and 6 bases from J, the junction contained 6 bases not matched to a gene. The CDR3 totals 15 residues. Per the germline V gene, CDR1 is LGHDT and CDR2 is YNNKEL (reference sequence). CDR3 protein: CASSQFTTGGNEQFF. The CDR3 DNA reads TGTGCCAGCAGCCAATTTACCACAGGGGGCAATGAGCAGTTCTTC.

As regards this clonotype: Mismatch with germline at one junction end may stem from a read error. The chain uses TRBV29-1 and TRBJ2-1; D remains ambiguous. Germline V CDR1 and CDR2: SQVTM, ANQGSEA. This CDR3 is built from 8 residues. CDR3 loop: CSVEAGLF. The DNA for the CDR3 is TGCAGCGTTGAAGCCGGACTCTTC.

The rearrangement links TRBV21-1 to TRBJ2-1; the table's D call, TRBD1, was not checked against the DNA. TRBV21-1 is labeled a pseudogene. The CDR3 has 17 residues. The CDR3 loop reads CASTLQNSGQVNNEQFF. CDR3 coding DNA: TGTGCCAGCACCCTACAAAACTCGGGACAGGTAAACAATGAGCAGTTCTTC.

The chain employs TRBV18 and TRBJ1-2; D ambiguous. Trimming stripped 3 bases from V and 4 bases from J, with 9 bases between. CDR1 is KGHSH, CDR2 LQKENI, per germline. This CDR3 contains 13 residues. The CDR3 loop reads CASSPRTTYGYTF. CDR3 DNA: TGTGCCAGCTCACCCCGGACTACCTATGGCTACACCTTC.

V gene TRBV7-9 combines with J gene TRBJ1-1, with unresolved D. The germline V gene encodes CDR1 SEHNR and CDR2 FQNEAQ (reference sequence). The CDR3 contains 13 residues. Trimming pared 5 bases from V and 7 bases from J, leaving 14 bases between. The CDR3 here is CASSQEMALEAFF. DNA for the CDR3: TGTGCCAGCAGCCAAGAAATGGCCCTTGAAGCTTTCTTT.

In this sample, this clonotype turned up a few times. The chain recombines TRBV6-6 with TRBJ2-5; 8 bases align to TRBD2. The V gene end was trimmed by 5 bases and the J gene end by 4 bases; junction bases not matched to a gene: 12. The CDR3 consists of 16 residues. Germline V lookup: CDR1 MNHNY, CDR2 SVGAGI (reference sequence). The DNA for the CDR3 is TGTGCCAGCAGTCCATTAGCCGGGGGGGGCCGAGAGACCCAGTACTTC. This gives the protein CASSPLAGGGRETQYF.

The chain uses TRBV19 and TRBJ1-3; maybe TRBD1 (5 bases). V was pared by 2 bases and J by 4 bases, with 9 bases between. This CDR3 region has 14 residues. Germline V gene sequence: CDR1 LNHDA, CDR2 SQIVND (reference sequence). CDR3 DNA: TGTGCCAGTAGTATACCAGGGATCGGAAACACCATATATTTT. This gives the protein CASSIPGIGNTIYF.

CDR3 loop: CASSLIWEQFF. The DNA for the CDR3 is TGTGCCAGCAGTTTAATCTGGGAGCAGTTCTTC. V and J are TRBV12-3 or TRBV12-4 and TRBJ2-1; D gene uncertain. This CDR3 is 11 amino acids long. Trimming took 2 bases from V and 10 from J, leaving 6 bases between them.

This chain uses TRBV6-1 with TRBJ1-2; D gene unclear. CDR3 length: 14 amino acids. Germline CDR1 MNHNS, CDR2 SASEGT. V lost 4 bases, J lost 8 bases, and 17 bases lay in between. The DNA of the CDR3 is TGTGCCAGCAGTGCCGGTACCCCTGTGGAAGGCTACACCTTC. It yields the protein CASSAGTPVEGYTF.